This TCR beta chain was sequenced for a study of cytomegalovirus exposure and HLA in healthy donors. General study findings and limits: Researchers reported that a few CMV-associated chains were confirmed in vitro as CMV antigen-specific. For cytomegalovirus status, the classifier reportedly gave diagnoses with high specificity and sensitivity. Being indistinguishable, some V segments were excluded, TRBV6-2 and TRBV6-3 among them. A later analysis associated approximately 17,000 TCR beta sequences with HLA alleles at a 0.05 false discovery rate.

Primers included in the PCR were 60 Vbeta and 13 Jbeta primers. Libraries were prepared by immunoSEQ multiplex PCR; TCRdb keeps only in-frame clonotypes and omits some of them. The sample includes 120,000 to 150,000 clones, around three quarters of them seen just once. CDR1 and CDR2 from the germline V gene are LNHDA and SQIVND (reference sequence). The CDR3 consists of 15 residues. Losses at the gene ends were 7 bases for V and 4 bases for J; bases not matched to a gene: 6. On this clone itself: Its specificity is unknown.

The sequence was collected from a man aged 40-55 years in good health and CMV-seropositive. The rearrangement joins TRBV19 to TRBJ2-1, with TRBD2 matching 11 bases. The sequenced sample was PBMCs. CDR3 residues: CASKRGTSGYNEQFF. Here the CDR3 DNA reads TGTGCCAGTAAGAGGGGGACTAGCGGATACAATGAGCAGTTCTTC.